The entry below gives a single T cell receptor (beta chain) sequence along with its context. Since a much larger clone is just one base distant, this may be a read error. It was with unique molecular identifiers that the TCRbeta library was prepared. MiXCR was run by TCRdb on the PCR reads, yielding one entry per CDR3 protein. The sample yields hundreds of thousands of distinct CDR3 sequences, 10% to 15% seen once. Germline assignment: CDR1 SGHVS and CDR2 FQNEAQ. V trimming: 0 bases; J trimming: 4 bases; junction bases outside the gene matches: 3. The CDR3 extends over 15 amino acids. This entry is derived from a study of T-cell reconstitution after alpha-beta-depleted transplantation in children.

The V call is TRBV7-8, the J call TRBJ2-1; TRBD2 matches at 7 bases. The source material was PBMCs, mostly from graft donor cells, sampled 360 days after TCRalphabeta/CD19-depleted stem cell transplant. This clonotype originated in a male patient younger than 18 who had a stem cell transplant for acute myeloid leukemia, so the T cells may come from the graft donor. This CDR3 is CASSLAGGMYNEQFF. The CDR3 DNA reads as TGTGCCAGCAGCTTAGCGGGAGGGATGTACAATGAGCAGTTCTTC. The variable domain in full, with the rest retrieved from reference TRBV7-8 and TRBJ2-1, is GAGVSQSPRYKVAKRGQDVALRCDPISGHVSLFWYQQALGQGPEFLTYFQNEAQLDKSGLPSDRFFAERPEGSVSTLKIQRTQQEDSAVYLCASSLAGGMYNEQFFGPGTRLTVL.